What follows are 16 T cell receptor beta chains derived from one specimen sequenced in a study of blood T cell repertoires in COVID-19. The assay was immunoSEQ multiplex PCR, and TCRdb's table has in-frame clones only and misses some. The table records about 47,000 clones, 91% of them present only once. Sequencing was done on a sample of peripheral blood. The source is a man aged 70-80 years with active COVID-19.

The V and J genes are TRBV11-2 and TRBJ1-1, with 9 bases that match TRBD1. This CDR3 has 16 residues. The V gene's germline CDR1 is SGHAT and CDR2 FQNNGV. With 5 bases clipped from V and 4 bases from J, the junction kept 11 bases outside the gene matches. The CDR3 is CASSRGTGLGSTEAFF. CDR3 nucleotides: TGTGCCAGCAGCCGCGGGACAGGGTTGGGGAGCACTGAAGCTTTCTTT.

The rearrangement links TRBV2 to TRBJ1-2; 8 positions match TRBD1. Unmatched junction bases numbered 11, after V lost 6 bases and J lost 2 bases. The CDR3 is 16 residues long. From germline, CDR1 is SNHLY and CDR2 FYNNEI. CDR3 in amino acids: CASRSKQGAQNYGYTF. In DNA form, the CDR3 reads TGTGCCAGCAGGAGCAAGCAGGGGGCGCAGAACTATGGCTACACCTTC.

As DNA, the CDR3 is TGCGCCAGCAGCCGTTCGGGGGACTTACCAGAGACCCAGTACTTC. This codes for CASSRSGDLPETQYF. The V gene is TRBV4-3, the J gene TRBJ2-5; TRBD2 might be the D (6 bases). The CDR3 contains 15 residues. CDR1 is LGHNA, CDR2 YSLEER, per germline. V lost 4 bases and J lost 4, with 16 bases in between.

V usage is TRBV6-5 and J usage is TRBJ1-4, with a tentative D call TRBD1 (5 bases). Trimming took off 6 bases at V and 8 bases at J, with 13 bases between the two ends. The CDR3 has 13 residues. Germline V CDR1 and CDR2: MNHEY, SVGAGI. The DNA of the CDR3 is TGTGCCAGCAGACCGGGGGTATGGGAAAAACTGTTTTTT. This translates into CASRPGVWEKLFF.

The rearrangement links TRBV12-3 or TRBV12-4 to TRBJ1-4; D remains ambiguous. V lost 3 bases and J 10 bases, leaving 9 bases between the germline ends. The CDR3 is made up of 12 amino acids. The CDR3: CASSFGQAKLFF. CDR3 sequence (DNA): TGTGCCAGCAGTTTTGGGCAGGCAAAACTGTTTTTT.

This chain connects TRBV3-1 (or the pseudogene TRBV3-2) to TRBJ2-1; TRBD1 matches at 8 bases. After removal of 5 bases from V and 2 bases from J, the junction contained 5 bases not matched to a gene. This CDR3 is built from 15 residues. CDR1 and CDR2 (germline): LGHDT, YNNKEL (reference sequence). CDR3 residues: CASSFQTGAYNEQFF. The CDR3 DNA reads TGTGCCAGCAGCTTCCAGACAGGGGCCTACAATGAGCAGTTCTTC.

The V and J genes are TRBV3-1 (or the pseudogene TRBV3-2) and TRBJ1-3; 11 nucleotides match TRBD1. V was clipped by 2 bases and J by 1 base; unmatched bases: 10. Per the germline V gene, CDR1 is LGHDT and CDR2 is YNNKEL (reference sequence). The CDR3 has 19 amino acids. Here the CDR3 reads CASSQLPGQGVRSGNTIYF. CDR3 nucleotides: TGTGCCAGCAGCCAATTACCGGGACAGGGGGTGAGATCTGGAAACACCATATATTTT.

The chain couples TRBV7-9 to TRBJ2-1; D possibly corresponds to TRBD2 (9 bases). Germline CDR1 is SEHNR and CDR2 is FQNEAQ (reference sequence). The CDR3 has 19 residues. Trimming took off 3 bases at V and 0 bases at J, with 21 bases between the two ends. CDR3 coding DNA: TGTGCCAGCAGCTTGCGGGGGGGCGCCGGGACAGGCTCCTACAATGAGCAGTTCTTC. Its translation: CASSLRGGAGTGSYNEQFF.

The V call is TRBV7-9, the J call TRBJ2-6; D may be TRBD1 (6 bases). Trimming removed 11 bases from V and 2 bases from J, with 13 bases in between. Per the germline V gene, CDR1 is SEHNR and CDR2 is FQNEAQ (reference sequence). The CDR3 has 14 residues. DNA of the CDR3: TGTGCCGGAGAAGGGGGTACTGGGGCCAACGTCCTGACTTTC. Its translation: CAGEGGTGANVLTF.

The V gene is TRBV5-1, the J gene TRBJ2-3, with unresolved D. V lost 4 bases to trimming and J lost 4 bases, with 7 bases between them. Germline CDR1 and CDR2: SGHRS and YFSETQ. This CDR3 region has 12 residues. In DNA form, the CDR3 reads TGCGCCAGCAGCCGCCAGGCAGATACGCAGTATTTT. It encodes CASSRQADTQYF.

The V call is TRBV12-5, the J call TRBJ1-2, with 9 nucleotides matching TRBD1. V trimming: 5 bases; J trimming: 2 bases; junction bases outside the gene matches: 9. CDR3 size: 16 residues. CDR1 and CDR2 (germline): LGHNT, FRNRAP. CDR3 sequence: CASGTRGTGINYGYTF. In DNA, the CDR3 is TGTGCTAGTGGTACTCGGGGGACAGGGATCAACTATGGCTACACCTTC.

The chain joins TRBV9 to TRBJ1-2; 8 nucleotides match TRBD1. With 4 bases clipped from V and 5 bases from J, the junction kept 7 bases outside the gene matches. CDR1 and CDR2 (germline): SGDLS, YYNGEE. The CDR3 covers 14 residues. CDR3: CASSRSGGNYGYTF. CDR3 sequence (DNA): TGTGCCAGCAGCCGTTCAGGGGGCAATTATGGCTACACCTTC.

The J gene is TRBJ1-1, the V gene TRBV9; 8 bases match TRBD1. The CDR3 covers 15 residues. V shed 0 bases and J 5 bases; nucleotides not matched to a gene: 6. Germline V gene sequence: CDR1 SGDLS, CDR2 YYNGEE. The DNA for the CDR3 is TGTGCCAGCAGCGTAGGGGGGACAGGTATGACTGAAGCTTTCTTT. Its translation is CASSVGGTGMTEAFF.

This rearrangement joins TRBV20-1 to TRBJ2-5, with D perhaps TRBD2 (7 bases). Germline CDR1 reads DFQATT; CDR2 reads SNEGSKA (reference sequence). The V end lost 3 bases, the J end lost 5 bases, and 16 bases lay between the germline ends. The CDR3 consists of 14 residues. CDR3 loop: CSASQWGGAETQYF. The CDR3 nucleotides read TGCAGTGCTAGTCAATGGGGGGGGGCCGAGACCCAGTACTTC.

The CDR3 sequence: CASSQDFGTANTGELFF. For the CDR3, the DNA is TGCGCCAGCAGCCAAGATTTTGGGACAGCAAACACCGGGGAGCTGTTTTTT. The chain is built from TRBV4-3 and TRBJ2-2, with TRBD1 matching 7 bases. This CDR3 has 17 amino acids. V shed 0 bases, J shed 2 bases, and the junction held 6 bases outside the gene matches. CDR1 is LGHNA and CDR2 is YSLEER in the germline V gene.

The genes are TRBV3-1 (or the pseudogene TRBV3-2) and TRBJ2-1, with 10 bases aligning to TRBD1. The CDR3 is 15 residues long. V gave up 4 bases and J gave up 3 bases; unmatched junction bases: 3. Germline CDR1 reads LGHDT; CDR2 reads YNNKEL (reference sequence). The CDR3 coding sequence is TGTGCCAGCAGCCGACGGACAGGGGGCTACAATGAGCAGTTCTTC. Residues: CASSRRTGGYNEQFF.